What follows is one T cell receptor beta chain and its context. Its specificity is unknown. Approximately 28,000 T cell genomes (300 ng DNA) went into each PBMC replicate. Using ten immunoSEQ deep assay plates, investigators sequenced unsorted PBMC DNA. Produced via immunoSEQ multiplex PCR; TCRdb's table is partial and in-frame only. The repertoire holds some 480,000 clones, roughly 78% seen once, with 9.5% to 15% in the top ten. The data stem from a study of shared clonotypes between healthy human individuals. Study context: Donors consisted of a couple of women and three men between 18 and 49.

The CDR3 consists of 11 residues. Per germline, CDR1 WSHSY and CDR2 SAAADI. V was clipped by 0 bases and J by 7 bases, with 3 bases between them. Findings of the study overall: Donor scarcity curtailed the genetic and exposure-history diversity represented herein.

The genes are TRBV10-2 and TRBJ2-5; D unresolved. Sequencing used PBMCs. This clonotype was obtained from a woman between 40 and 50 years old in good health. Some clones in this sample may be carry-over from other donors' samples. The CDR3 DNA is TGCGCCAGCAGTGAGTCAGTGACCCAGTACTTC. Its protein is CASSESVTQYF.